The 16 T cell receptor beta chains reported below all come from one sample, sequenced in a study of CD8+CD57+ T cells in acquired aplastic anemia. TCR beta VDJ combinations and CDR3 sequences were profiled from genomic DNA. TCRdb recomputed calls from the reads with MiXCR, one row per CDR3 protein. The sample holds 200,000 or so distinct CDR3 sequences, 64% seen once. Sequenced input: sorted CD4+, CD8+, or CD8+CD57+ T cells (not recorded which) from PBMCs. These receptors were obtained from a human donor with severe aplastic anemia or a healthy control (not recorded which).

This clonotype was observed at least ten times. The chain employs TRBV6-1 and TRBJ2-2; D possibly uses TRBD1 or TRBD2 (6 bases each). V was clipped by 0 bases and J by 7 bases, with 12 bases between them. The germline gives CDR1 MNHNS, CDR2 SASEGT. This CDR3 is 15 amino acids long. CDR3 DNA sequence: TGTGCCAGCAGTGAAGCCGAGGGGGGACTCGGGGAGCTGTTTTTT. Its translation is CASSEAEGGLGELFF.

The table lists this clonotype with many counts. This chain uses TRBV7-8 with TRBJ1-5; TRBD1 aligns across 8 bases. From germline, CDR1 is SGHVS and CDR2 FQNEAQ. CDR3 length: 15 amino acids. The V and J ends lost 6 bases and 1 base, in that order; junction bases with no gene match: 5. The CDR3 here is CASRPDRGSNQPQHF. The CDR3 region has the DNA TGTGCCAGCAGACCTGACAGGGGCAGCAATCAGCCCCAGCATTTT.

The chain links TRBV5-1 to TRBJ2-7; D gene ambiguous. Germline V gene lookup returns CDR1 SGHRS and CDR2 YFSETQ. Trimming stripped 2 bases from V and 3 bases from J, with 9 bases between. The CDR3 spans 13 residues. As DNA, the CDR3 is TGCGCCAGCAGCTTCCCCGACAACTACGAGCAGTACTTC. This sequence encodes CASSFPDNYEQYF.

The J gene is TRBJ2-1, the V gene TRBV10-3; D unclear. CDR1 and CDR2 (germline): ENHRY, SYGVKD. Trimming removed 6 bases at V and 3 bases at J, with 9 bases between. This CDR3 comprises 13 residues. CDR3 nucleotides: TGTGCCATCAGCGAGCTTGACTACAATGAGCAGTTCTTC. Its protein product is CAISELDYNEQFF.

This clonotype was observed at least ten times. The chain has TRBV10-2 and TRBJ2-1; 8 positions agree with TRBD2. CDR1 WSHSY and CDR2 SAAADI come from the germline V gene. Losses at the gene ends were 10 bases for V and 10 bases for J; bases not matched to a gene: 9. This CDR3 region has 12 residues. CDR3 sequence (DNA): TGCGCCACCGACGGGGGGGTCATGGAGCAGTTCTTC. Translating gives CATDGGVMEQFF.

This chain joins TRBV20-1 and TRBJ2-7; the D gene could be TRBD1 or TRBD2 (5 bases each). The CDR3 has 12 amino acids. The V end was cut by 6 bases, the J end by 3 bases, with 12 bases between. Germline V gives CDR1 DFQATT, CDR2 SNEGSKA (reference sequence). In DNA, the CDR3 is TGCAGTGCAAAACTAGGGGTCTACGAGCAGTACTTC. This gives the protein CSAKLGVYEQYF.

The chain has TRBV7-3 and TRBJ2-2; 12 bases are a match to TRBD2. Germline CDR1 and CDR2: SGHTA and FQGTGA. Trimming at V came to 1 base and at J to 3 bases, leaving 6 bases not matched to a gene. CDR3 length: 18 residues. CDR3 bases: TGTGCCAGCAGCTTAATGCTAGCGGGGGGGCCGTACACCGGGGAGCTGTTTTTT. Translation gives CASSLMLAGGPYTGELFF.

This chain uses TRBV7-2 with TRBJ2-2, with 8 bases lining up with TRBD1. J gave up 4 bases and V 6 bases, and 4 bases lay outside the gene matches. Germline assignment: CDR1 SGHTA and CDR2 FQGNSA. CDR3 length: 14 amino acids. The CDR3 sequence is CASRAQGATGELFF. In nucleotides, the CDR3 is TGTGCCAGCAGAGCCCAGGGGGCCACCGGGGAGCTGTTTTTT.

This clonotype has a single count. It may be a read error: a sequence one base away is much more abundant. The chain couples TRBV6-1 to TRBJ2-7, with 7 bases that match TRBD1. Germline V gene sequence: CDR1 MNHNS, CDR2 SASEGT. The CDR3 totals 12 residues. CDR3 DNA sequence: TGTGCCACCGGACAGGTCTCCTACGATCAGTACTTC. Its protein is CATGQVSYDQYF.

For the CDR3, the DNA is TGTGCCAGCAGCTCAGGGACAGTTGAAAAACTGTTTTTT. This gives the protein CASSSGTVEKLFF. The V gene is TRBV9, the J gene TRBJ1-4; 7 bases fit TRBD1. The V gene's germline CDR1 is SGDLS and CDR2 YYNGEE. The ends lost 4 bases at V and 7 bases at J; junction bases unmatched: 4. This CDR3 is 13 amino acids long.

As for this clonotype: This may stem from a read error, because a much larger clone lies one nucleotide away. The chain is built from TRBV4-3 and TRBJ2-7, with 7 bases that match TRBD1. This CDR3 is built from 15 residues. Per germline, CDR1 LGHNA and CDR2 YSLEER. Trimming took 4 bases from V and 2 from J; bases not matched to a gene: 8. CDR3 sequence: CASSRGKGGPYEQYF. For the CDR3, the DNA is TGCGCCAGCAGCCGAGGAAAAGGGGGCCCCTACGAGCAGTACTTC.

This chain links TRBV24-1 with TRBJ2-3, with TRBD1 identical over 8 bases. Germline V gives CDR1 KGHDR, CDR2 SFDVKD. The CDR3 runs 15 residues. V was clipped by 3 bases and J by 5 bases; unmatched bases: 6. DNA for the CDR3: TGTGCCACCAGTGATCGCGGGACAGGCGGAGATACGCAGTATTTT. This gives the protein CATSDRGTGGDTQYF.

The rearrangement links TRBV2 to TRBJ2-7, with D possibly TRBD2 on 5 matching bases. Germline values: CDR1 SNHLY, CDR2 FYNNEI. This CDR3 contains 11 residues. V shed 7 bases and J shed 5 bases, with 9 bases lying between them. CDR3: CASTTMNEQYF. DNA of the CDR3: TGTGCCAGCACGACTATGAACGAGCAGTACTTC.

This clonotype was picked up a small number of times. V usage is TRBV24-1 and J usage is TRBJ2-7; 8 bases match TRBD1. This CDR3 has 15 residues. Germline V gene sequence: CDR1 KGHDR, CDR2 SFDVKD. With 5 bases clipped from V and 3 bases from J, the junction kept 8 bases outside the gene matches. The CDR3 is CATSAWTGRIYEQYF. For the CDR3, the DNA is TGTGCCACCAGTGCTTGGACAGGGAGGATCTACGAGCAGTACTTC.

The chain couples TRBV20-1 to TRBJ1-5; 8 bases match TRBD1. Germline V gene data show CDR1 as DFQATT and CDR2 as SNEGSKA (reference sequence). With 4 bases clipped from V and 2 bases from J, the junction kept 7 bases outside the gene matches. The CDR3 is made up of 15 amino acids. The CDR3 sequence is CSAKPMTGGNQPQHF. CDR3 bases: TGCAGTGCTAAACCGATGACAGGGGGCAATCAGCCCCAGCATTTT.

The gene calls are TRBV12-3 or TRBV12-4 and TRBJ2-3; D might be TRBD1 (5 bases). The CDR3 sequence is 12 residues long. V lost 6 bases to trimming and J lost 11 bases, with 15 bases between them. CDR3 amino acids: CASRLQVVGQYF. The CDR3 DNA follows: TGTGCCAGCAGATTACAGGTGGTTGGGCAGTATTTT.